This T cell receptor beta chain was obtained from a study of blood T cell repertoires in COVID-19 (dated by TCRdb to 2018 to 2020). Notes on the research overall: Collaborator samples came from the United States, Italy and Spain and covered acute and convalescent phases of COVID-19. Deeply sampled blood TCRbeta repertoires from subjects exposed to, actively infected with, or recovered from COVID-19 were included in the dataset. The prospective study material was composed of cDNA or gDNA derived from T cells, B-cell-depleted T cells, or PBMCs. Nearly every sample came with metadata listing a de-identified subject ID, COVID-19 status, age in years and sex. Where available, HLA class I and class II types were taken from metadata supplied by the sample provider and were not determined by assay-based typing. The repertoires were released in a freely available public database meant as a resource for research on the immune response to SARS-CoV-2. The samples were drawn from the first 160 participants of the ongoing ImmuneRACE study and from 950 to 1,500 subjects provided by 6 global collaborators. The research as a whole found: Clinical and demographic metadata were provided uncurated, with the amount varying by source and participant.

Each collaborating institution followed its own protocols to collect whole blood in K2EDTA tubes. For TCRbeta analysis, collaborators shipped samples in one of three forms: frozen whole blood, isolated PBMCs, or DNA extracted from either of those sample types. TCRbeta CDR3 regions were amplified from genomic DNA using the immunoSEQ Assay, a bias-controlled multiplex PCR. Turning to the authors' computational methods: Nucleated cell counts per sample were estimated from amplification of reference gene primers within the assay. To quantify the absolute abundance of each unique TCRbeta CDR3 rearrangement, sequence reads were collapsed and filtered. Productive Simpson clonality was computed per sample as the square root of Simpson's diversity index over productive rearrangements. Not all clones reach the TCRdb copy of this immuneACCESS table, which keeps in-frame sequences only. Checked studies attribute under half of the gap to unresolved V genes and leave the rest unexplained. From that table come the V and J calls and clone size; the DNA was used to work out D and trimming. The sample has about 260,000 clones on record, about 80% of them singletons. Together, the top ten hold over 1.5% of the sample.

Looking up the germline V gene yields CDR1 SGHRS and CDR2 YFSETQ. At the junction V is shortened by 5 bases and J by 3 bases, with 14 bases in between. Inclusive of the bounding cysteine and phenylalanine, the CDR3 is 14 residues long. The only DNA kept is the CDR3, 42 bases in frame from the first base. To note about this clone: Its antigen is currently not known. No much larger clone is present one base from it, and per-base qualities are unavailable.

The chain was built from TRBV5-1 and TRBJ1-1, and the D gene may be TRBD1, 5 bases matching. The source is a woman of 80 years or more with acute or convalescent COVID-19. The sample taken for sequencing was peripheral blood. The CDR3 sequence is CASRTQGGHTEAFF. The DNA sequence reads TGCGCCAGCAGAACCCAGGGAGGGCACACTGAAGCTTTCTTT. Reference TRBV5-1 and TRBJ1-1 proteins supply the regions before and after the CDR3; the full variable domain is: KAGVTQTPRYLIKTRGQQVTLSCSPISGHRSVSWYQQTPGQGLQFLFEYFSETQRNKGNFPGRFSGRQFSNSRSEMNVSTLELGDSALYLCASRTQGGHTEAFFGQGTRLTVV.